The 4 T cell receptor beta chains presented below share a single source sample, sequenced in a study of cytomegalovirus exposure and HLA in healthy donors. The PCR made use of 60 Vbeta and 13 Jbeta primers. The protocol was immunoSEQ multiplex PCR, while the TCRdb copy is restricted to in-frame clones and leaves out a portion. The data contain some 180,000 clones, 70% to 80% of them singletons. The sequenced material came from PBMCs. The receptor set was obtained from a male donor in good health and CMV-seronegative.

This chain uses TRBV6-5 with TRBJ1-5; weak D call: TRBD1 (6 bases). Germline V gene sequence: CDR1 MNHEY, CDR2 SVGAGI. V was trimmed by 5 bases and J by 9 bases, leaving 14 bases between them. The CDR3 covers 13 residues. This chain's CDR3 is CASSDVQGSPQHF. As DNA, the CDR3 is TGTGCCAGCAGTGATGTTCAGGGGTCGCCCCAGCATTTT.

The chain recombines TRBV5-6 with TRBJ1-5; possible D gene TRBD1, 5 bases. The CDR3 loop spans 15 amino acids. Germline CDR1 and CDR2: SGHDT and YYEEEE. Trimming removed 0 bases from V and 4 bases from J, with 11 bases in between. The CDR3 coding sequence is TGTGCCAGCAGCTTGGAGGGGTATGGTAATCAGCCCCAGCATTTT. Amino acids: CASSLEGYGNQPQHF.

This rearrangement joins TRBV7-3 to TRBJ2-1, with 7 bases fitting TRBD2. The CDR3 is 15 residues long. Germline values: CDR1 SGHTA, CDR2 FQGTGA. V was pared by 5 bases and J by 3 bases, with 7 bases of the junction left unmatched. DNA of the CDR3: TGTGCCAGCAGCCGCACTAGCGAGAGCTACAATGAGCAGTTCTTC. Translating gives CASSRTSESYNEQFF.

V and J are TRBV28 and TRBJ2-1, with 7 positions matching TRBD1. Germline values: CDR1 MDHEN, CDR2 SYDVKM. There are 13 residues in the CDR3. The V and J ends lost 10 bases and 4 bases, in that order; junction bases with no gene match: 7. CDR3 loop: CATELGQYNEQFF. In DNA form, the CDR3 reads TGTGCCACCGAGCTGGGACAGTACAATGAGCAGTTCTTC.